A selection of T cell receptor beta chains follows, all from one sample in a study of OX40 agonist ivuxolimab in advanced cancers. Here immunoSEQ multiplex PCR was the method, and the copy in TCRdb shows in-frame clones only, minus some. The table includes some 60,000 clones, more than 80% detected once. The source material was CD4+ or CD8+ T cells sorted from blood, sampled in a trial of the OX40 agonist ivuxolimab. Every receptor here comes from an adult with an advanced solid tumor such as melanoma, head and neck, liver or kidney cancer. CDR3s include the opening cysteine and the closing phenylalanine or tryptophan. A D gene is named only where the DNA matches it firmly. Clone size is not always given. Where it is, it says once, few, many or a class for expanded clones.

>TRBV18|-|TRBD1|TRBJ2-2
TGTGCCAGCTCACCCACCGGACAGGGGGTTACCGGGGAGCTGTTTTTT
CASSPTGQGVTGELFF
>TRBV7-2|-|-|TRBJ1-1
TGTGCCAGCAGCTTACTAGGGACGGCGAACACTGAAGCTTTCTTT
CASSLLGTANTEAFF
>TRBV29-1|few|-|TRBJ2-7
TGCAGCGCTGGGGACTACCAGGGGGGTGAGCAGTACTTC
CSAGDYQGGEQYF
>TRBV5-4|once|-|TRBJ2-3
TGTGCCAGCAGCTTGCGGGAGACAGATACGCAGTATTTT
CASSLRETDTQYF
>TRBV7-8|-|-|TRBJ2-5
TGTGCCAGCAGCCCCCTCGACAGGTCTAGCCAAGAGACCCAGTACTTC
CASSPLDRSSQETQYF
>TRBV28|-|TRBD1|TRBJ1-5
TGTGCCAGCAGTTCCACGGGGGACAGGTACAGCAATCAGCCCCAGCATTTT
CASSSTGDRYSNQPQHF
>TRBV28|once|TRBD1|TRBJ2-7
TGTGCCAGCTGGACAGGGACCCGCGAGCAGTACTTC
CASWTGTREQYF
>TRBV19|-|-|TRBJ1-3
TGTGCCAGTAGTACAGTCCGCTTTCAGGGTAGGACTGGAAACACCATATATTTT
CASSTVRFQGRTGNTIYF
>TRBV28|-|-|TRBJ2-1
TGTGCCAGCGGAGGGAGGTACAATGAGCAGTTCTTC
CASGGRYNEQFF
>TRBV5-1|-|-|TRBJ2-7
TGTGCCAGCAGCTTCGAGATCGCCGAGCAGTACTTC
CASSFEIAEQYF
>TRBV6-5|-|TRBD1|TRBJ1-3
TGTGCCAGCGCCGGGACAGGGATTGGAAACACCATATATTTT
CASAGTGIGNTIYF
>TRBV7-8|-|-|TRBJ2-5
TGTGCCAGCAGCTTAGGGCAAATTCAGACCCAGTACTTC
CASSLGQIQTQYF
>TRBV9|-|-|TRBJ2-5
TGTGCCAGCAGCCCCGGCATGGAGACCCAGTACTTC
CASSPGMETQYF
>TRBV19|-|TRBD1|TRBJ2-7
TGTGCCAGTAGTCGCAGACAGGGCTCCTACGAGCAGTACTTC
CASSRRQGSYEQYF
>TRBV5-1|-|TRBD1|TRBJ2-7
TGCGCCAGCGGCCACAGGGGGAACGAGCAGTACTTC
CASGHRGNEQYF
>TRBV11-3|-|-|TRBJ2-5
TGTGCCAGCAGCCCCACTCGTCTCGGAGAGACCCAGTACTTC
CASSPTRLGETQYF
>TRBV28|-|-|TRBJ2-1
TGTGCCAGCAGTTTACCCCCAAGCTCCTACAATGAGCAGTTCTTC
CASSLPPSSYNEQFF
>TRBV6-5|once|-|TRBJ2-7
TGTGCCAGCAGGTGGCACTCCGCCTACGAGCAGTACTTC
CASRWHSAYEQYF
>TRBV19|few|-|TRBJ1-2
TGTGCCAGTAGTATCACCAGCCGTGGACAGGGCTACACCTTC
CASSITSRGQGYTF
>TRBV6-1|-|-|TRBJ2-2
TGTGCCAGCAGCAAACGAGGAGTCGGGGAGCTGTTTTTT
CASSKRGVGELFF
>TRBV5-6|-|-|TRBJ1-3
TGTGCCAGCAGCTTGGGTAGGCTGGAACGTAGATATTTT
CASSLGRLERRYF
>TRBV5-1|-|TRBD2|TRBJ2-1
TGCGCCAGCAGCCACCCCAGGCTAGCGGGAGGACTTTACAATGAGCAGTTCTTC
CASSHPRLAGGLYNEQFF
>TRBV7-7|-|TRBD2|TRBJ2-3
TGTGCTAGCAGCTCTAGCGGGAGTTTGGCAGATACGCAGTATTTT
CASSSSGSLADTQYF
>TRBV5-4|-|TRBD2|TRBJ2-4
TGTGCCAGCAGCGCCGGGACTAGCGGGAGCAAAAACATTCAGTACTTC
CASSAGTSGSKNIQYF
>TRBV7-9|-|-|TRBJ2-5
TGTGCCAGCAGCTTAGGAGGAATGGGAGAGACCCAGTACTTC
CASSLGGMGETQYF
>TRBV9|-|TRBD2|TRBJ2-5
TGTGCCAGCAGCGTAGGTAGCGGGCGTTCCCAAGAGACCCAGTACTTC
CASSVGSGRSQETQYF
>TRBV7-9|-|-|TRBJ1-4
TGTGCCAGCAGCGTCTTACTGGGTTCTAATGAAAAACTGTTTTTT
CASSVLLGSNEKLFF
>TRBV6-6|-|TRBD2|TRBJ2-1
TGTGCCAGCAAGGTGGCTAGCGGGAGGGCCCATGAGCAGTTCTTC
CASKVASGRAHEQFF
>TRBV28|-|TRBD2|TRBJ2-7
TGTGCCAGCAGCCCTACTAGCGGGAGTTACGAGCAGTACTTC
CASSPTSGSYEQYF
>TRBV7-2|-|TRBD2|TRBJ2-2
TGTGCCAGCAGCTTAGGCCCGGGACTAGCTACCGGGGAGCTGTTTTTT
CASSLGPGLATGELFF
>TRBV7-2|-|-|TRBJ1-1
TGTGCCAGCAGCTTAGTACGGACCAGTCCCACTGAAGCTTTCTTT
CASSLVRTSPTEAFF
>TRBV28|-|TRBD2|TRBJ2-7
TGTGCCAGCAGTTCACCAGCGGGGCGGTACGAGCAGTACTTC
CASSSPAGRYEQYF
>TRBV4-2|-|-|TRBJ1-1
TGTGCCAGCAGCCATCAGATAGGACAGAACACTGAAGCTTTCTTT
CASSHQIGQNTEAFF
>TRBV6-1|once|-|TRBJ1-2
TGTGCCAGCAGTGAATTGGATGGCTACACCTTC
CASSELDGYTF
>TRBV18|-|-|TRBJ2-7
TGTGCCAGCTCACCTGGTGAGGAGCAGTACTTC
CASSPGEEQYF
>TRBV14|-|-|TRBJ1-1
TGTGCCAGCAGCCAAGGATTGGTCACTGAAGCTTTCTTT
CASSQGLVTEAFF
>TRBV2|-|-|TRBJ1-2
TGTGCCAGCCGACGAGGACCAATTAACTATGGCTACACCTTC
CASRRGPINYGYTF
>TRBV15|-|-|TRBJ2-1
TGTGCCACCAGCAGAGGCCCACTGGGCAATGAGCAGTTCTTC
CATSRGPLGNEQFF
>TRBV7-3|-|TRBD1|TRBJ1-2
TGTGCCAGCAGATCAGGACAGGGGTGGGATGGCTACACCTTC
CASRSGQGWDGYTF
>TRBV5-1|few|-|TRBJ2-7
TGCGCCAGCAGCCCCCGGAGGGACTACGAGCAGTACTTC
CASSPRRDYEQYF
>TRBV9|-|-|TRBJ2-1
TGTGCCAGCAGCGCCCGCATAGCCGGGACGCAGTCCTACAATGAGCAGTTCTTC
CASSARIAGTQSYNEQFF